These 16 T cell receptor beta chains originate from one sample sequenced in a study of breast tumors, draining lymph nodes, adjacent tissues. MiXCR, run by TCRdb on the multiplex PCR reads, gives a single entry per CDR3 protein. The table has approximately 37,000 distinct CDR3 sequences, 36% seen once. Input material: breast tumor tissue. The source is a female donor with breast cancer. Some clones in this sample may be carry-over from other donors' samples.

The CDR3 region has the DNA TGCAGCGTTCCGACAGGGGGCTCTGAGACCCAGTACTTC. Encoded protein: CSVPTGGSETQYF. V is TRBV29-1 and J is TRBJ2-5; 10 bases are shared with TRBD1. Germline V gene data show CDR1 as SQVTM and CDR2 as ANQGSEA. V lost 5 bases to trimming and J lost 5 bases; unmatched junction nucleotides: 5. CDR3 length: 13 residues.

The genes are TRBV20-1 and TRBJ2-7; 8 nucleotides align to TRBD2. The V segment lost 3 bases and the J segment 2 bases; nucleotides outside the gene matches: 9. Germline V lookup: CDR1 DFQATT, CDR2 SNEGSKA (reference sequence). The CDR3 covers 15 residues. CDR3 region: CSASGGASGTYEQYF. The CDR3 DNA reads TGCAGTGCTAGCGGGGGGGCTAGCGGAACCTACGAGCAGTACTTC.

This clonotype was recorded many times. CDR3 nucleotides: TGTGCCAGCAGTTACTCGGACACGAACACCGGGGAGCTGTTTTTT. Protein sequence: CASSYSDTNTGELFF. V usage is TRBV6-2 or TRBV6-3 and J usage is TRBJ2-2, with D possibly matching TRBD1 (5 bases). There are 15 residues in the CDR3. Per the germline V gene, CDR1 is MNHEY and CDR2 is SVGEGT. Deletions cut 0 bases from V and 0 bases from J, with 5 bases between.

This clonotype was observed a handful of times. The V and J genes are TRBV19 and TRBJ2-1; 8 bases are a match to TRBD2. CDR3 length: 15 amino acids. Per germline, CDR1 LNHDA and CDR2 SQIVND (reference sequence). The V and J ends lost 4 bases and 8 bases, in that order; junction bases with no gene match: 10. CDR3 DNA sequence: TGTGCCAGTAGTAACATAGCGGGGTTCATGTATGAGCAGTTCTTC. This gives the protein CASSNIAGFMYEQFF.

In its sample, this clonotype was seen many times. CDR3 protein: CATSREALLADSYEQYF. The CDR3 region has the DNA TGTGCCACCAGCAGAGAAGCCTTACTAGCGGATTCCTACGAGCAGTACTTC. The J gene is TRBJ2-7, the V gene TRBV15; 8 bases agree with TRBD2. Germline CDR1 is LNHNV and CDR2 is YYDKDF (reference sequence). Losses at the gene ends were 0 bases for V and 1 base for J; bases not matched to a gene: 8. The length of the CDR3 is 17 residues.

This clonotype was counted at least ten times. The chain is built from TRBV6-5 and TRBJ2-1; 8 bases fit TRBD2. The CDR3 consists of 15 residues. The V segment lost 3 bases and the J segment 4 bases; nucleotides outside the gene matches: 5. CDR1 and CDR2 (germline): MNHEY, SVGAGI. CDR3 DNA: TGTGCCAGCAGTTATAGGACTAGCAGATACAATGAGCAGTTCTTC. This sequence encodes CASSYRTSRYNEQFF.

This clonotype has ten or more counts. V and J are TRBV5-5 and TRBJ2-1, with 12 bases aligning to TRBD2. The CDR3 has 21 amino acids. Germline lookup yields CDR1 SGHKS and CDR2 YYEKEE (reference sequence). The V gene end was trimmed by 0 bases and the J gene end by 8 bases; junction bases not matched to a gene: 21. The CDR3 DNA sequence: TGTGCCAGCAGCTTGGCCGGAGACAGGGCCCTTTCTAGCGGGAGGGGCTATGAGCAGTTCTTC. This translates into CASSLAGDRALSSGRGYEQFF.

This clonotype occurred many times. The rearrangement uses TRBV20-1 and TRBJ2-5; D remains ambiguous. The CDR3 extends over 13 amino acids. Trimming shortened V by 0 bases and J by 5 bases, and 10 bases separated the two germline ends. Germline CDR1 DFQATT, CDR2 SNEGSKA (reference sequence). CDR3 in amino acids: CSARDHLSETQYF. The CDR3 DNA sequence: TGCAGTGCTAGAGATCACTTATCGGAGACCCAGTACTTC.

The V and J genes are TRBV2 and TRBJ1-1; TRBD1 might be the D (6 bases). CDR1 and CDR2 (germline): SNHLY, FYNNEI. CDR3 length equals 15 residues. V lost 1 base and J 0 bases, leaving 9 bases between the germline ends. CDR3 in amino acids: CASSEVQGLNTEAFF. CDR3 bases: TGTGCCAGCAGTGAAGTCCAGGGGTTGAACACTGAAGCTTTCTTT.

The sample holds many counts of this clonotype. V usage is TRBV20-1 and J usage is TRBJ2-2; 10 nucleotides line up with TRBD1. This CDR3 has 17 amino acids. Germline loops: CDR1 DFQATT, CDR2 SNEGSKA (reference sequence). After removal of 1 base from V and 6 bases from J, the junction contained 11 bases not matched to a gene. CDR3 bases: TGCAGTGCTAGAGGAGGGGGAGACAGGGGGCGGGCCGGGGAGCTGTTTTTT. Protein: CSARGGGDRGRAGELFF.

This clonotype was found once. J is TRBJ2-2 and V is TRBV3-1, with TRBD2 matching over 13 bases. V was clipped by 5 bases and J by 8 bases; unmatched bases: 5. CDR1 LGHDT and CDR2 YNNKEL come from the germline V gene (reference sequence). The CDR3 length is 15 residues. The CDR3 reads CASSSGLAGLGELFF. The CDR3 coding sequence is TGTGCCAGCAGCTCGGGACTAGCGGGACTTGGGGAGCTGTTTTTT.

At least ten counts were recorded for this clonotype. The DNA for the CDR3 is TGTGCCAGCAGCCCCGGTAGGTTGAGGGACGGCACAGATACGCAGTATTTT. Protein product: CASSPGRLRDGTDTQYF. The chain employs TRBV6-5 and TRBJ2-3; the D gene could be TRBD1 or TRBD2 (5 bases each). CDR3 size: 17 residues. The germline CDR1 and CDR2 sequences are MNHEY and SVGAGI. V gave up 6 bases and J gave up 1 base, with 20 bases separating them.

This clonotype was recorded many times. This chain uses TRBV6-1 with TRBJ2-7; D gene ambiguous. Trimming removed 8 bases at V and 6 bases at J, with 14 bases between. This CDR3 has 12 amino acids. CDR1 is MNHNS and CDR2 is SASEGT in the germline V gene. The CDR3 bases are TGTGCCAGCCTTGATACCTTCGGCGAGCAGTACTTC. The encoded protein is CASLDTFGEQYF.

This clonotype was detected only a few times. This sequence joins TRBV3-2 and TRBJ1-3. TRBV3-2 is a recognized pseudogene. There are 16 residues in the CDR3. CDR3 nucleotides: TGTGCCAGCAGCCATCGAAACGGATACTCTGGAAACACCATATATTTT. It encodes CASSHRNGYSGNTIYF.

This clonotype was observed a single time. A much bigger clone sits one base away, suggesting this may be a read error. The CDR3 loop reads CASKGQINTRELFF. In DNA form, the CDR3 reads TGTGCCAGCAAAGGACAGATAAACACCAGGGAGCTGTTTTTT. V and J are TRBV2 and TRBJ2-2; D is perhaps TRBD1 (6 bases). CDR1 is SNHLY and CDR2 is FYNNEI in the germline V gene. The CDR3 runs 14 residues.

This clonotype was detected ten times or more. The chain uses TRBV7-3 and TRBJ2-5; weak D call: TRBD1 (6 bases). V dropped 2 bases and J dropped 7 bases, with 11 bases sitting between them. Germline lookup yields CDR1 SGHTA and CDR2 FQGTGA. The CDR3 length is 13 residues. In nucleotides, the CDR3 is TGTGCCAGCAGCTTAGGGGGCGCGGGGACCCAGTACTTC. It translates to CASSLGGAGTQYF.